This is a list of T cell receptor beta chains from one sample in a study of brain T cells in children with intractable seizures. Using immunoSEQ multiplex PCR, the repertoire was profiled, and TCRdb retains in-frame clones only, with some absent. The sample carries 340,000 or so clones, roughly 92% recorded once. Here the sequenced sample was peripheral blood, taken 5 to 6 months after surgery. The receptors derive from a boy under two years old with tuberous sclerosis and intractable seizures. The CDR3 runs from the conserved cysteine through the conserved F or W. A D gene is named only where the DNA matches it firmly. Clone size, where shown, is once, few, many, or a class for clones that have expanded.

j_gene	abundance	d_gene	v_gene	CDR3aa	CDR3nt
TRBJ2-2	NA	NA	TRBV4-1	CASSQGAGVITGELFF	TGCGCCAGCAGCCAGGGGGCAGGGGTTATAACCGGGGAGCTGTTTTTT
TRBJ1-1	NA	NA	TRBV6-5	CASSYTITGMNTEAFF	TGTGCCAGCAGTTACACTATAACAGGGATGAACACTGAAGCTTTCTTT
TRBJ2-1	once	NA	TRBV6-5	CASFGGGGKHEQFF	TGTGCCAGTTTCGGAGGGGGCGGAAAACATGAGCAGTTCTTC
TRBJ2-2	NA	NA	TRBV28	CASSLRRAGELFF	TGTGCCAGCAGTTTAAGGAGAGCCGGGGAGCTGTTTTTT
TRBJ1-6	NA	NA	TRBV6-5	CASSYSTRIYNSPLHF	TGTGCCAGCAGTTACTCGACACGGATCTATAATTCACCCCTCCACTTT
TRBJ2-2	NA	NA	TRBV19	CASSLDINTGELFF	TGTGCCAGTAGCCTGGACATTAACACCGGGGAGCTGTTTTTT
TRBJ2-1	NA	TRBD2	TRBV30	CAWDGLASGGIYNEQFF	TGTGCCTGGGACGGTCTGGCTAGCGGGGGGATCTACAATGAGCAGTTCTTC
TRBJ2-3	NA	NA	TRBV5-6	CASSYRQVTDTQYF	TGTGCCAGCAGCTACCGACAGGTTACAGATACGCAGTATTTT
TRBJ1-2	few	NA	TRBV9	CASSTAANYGYTF	TGTGCCAGCAGCACGGCAGCTAACTATGGCTACACCTTC
TRBJ2-7	NA	NA	TRBV30	CAWKPSRSPGEQYF	TGTGCCTGGAAGCCCAGCCGATCTCCAGGCGAGCAGTACTTC
TRBJ2-7	NA	NA	TRBV19	CATTDGRSYEQYF	TGTGCCACCACGGACGGGCGTTCCTACGAGCAGTACTTC
TRBJ1-4	NA	NA	TRBV19	CASRLQGDNEKLFF	TGTGCCAGTAGACTCCAGGGAGACAATGAAAAACTGTTTTTT
TRBJ2-3	NA	NA	TRBV7-9	CASSSTLILGDRTDTQYF	TGTGCCAGCAGCTCGACCTTAATACTAGGAGACCGCACAGATACGCAGTATTTT
TRBJ1-1	NA	NA	TRBV29-1	CSSRGSQNTEAFF	TGCAGCTCACGGGGCAGCCAAAACACTGAAGCTTTCTTT
TRBJ2-1	once	NA	TRBV19	CASSSSGIYNEQFF	TGTGCCAGTAGTTCCTCGGGGATTTACAATGAGCAGTTCTTC
TRBJ2-1	once	NA	TRBV7-3	CASSLAVASYNEQFF	TGTGCCAGCAGCTTAGCGGTTGCATCCTACAATGAGCAGTTCTTC
TRBJ1-1	few	NA	TRBV12-3/TRBV12-4	CASSLGGNTEAFF	TGTGCCAGCAGTTTAGGGGGGAACACTGAAGCTTTCTTT
TRBJ1-5	NA	NA	TRBV4-1	CASSQDQGPGNQPQHF	TGCGCCAGCAGTCAAGATCAAGGCCCGGGCAATCAGCCCCAGCATTTT
TRBJ2-2	NA	NA	TRBV19	CASSILVLPNTGELFF	TGTGCCAGTAGTATTCTTGTCCTTCCGAACACCGGGGAGCTGTTTTTT
TRBJ2-2	NA	TRBD1	TRBV7-3	CASSLIGGVNTGELFF	TGTGCCAGCAGCTTAATAGGGGGCGTAAATACCGGGGAGCTGTTTTTT
TRBJ2-1	NA	TRBD2	TRBV7-3	CASSRLGGSSYNEQFF	TGTGCCAGCAGCCGGTTGGGCGGGAGCTCCTACAATGAGCAGTTCTTC
TRBJ2-7	NA	TRBD2	TRBV2	CASRREFNEQYF	TGTGCCAGCAGGCGGGAGTTCAACGAGCAGTACTTC
TRBJ2-7	NA	NA	TRBV7-9	CASSSQGLRVHEQYF	TGTGCCAGCAGCTCACAGGGTTTGAGGGTCCACGAGCAGTACTTC
TRBJ1-1	NA	NA	TRBV18	CASSPPEHPNTEAFF	TGTGCCAGCTCACCACCTGAACACCCGAACACTGAAGCTTTCTTT
TRBJ2-3	NA	NA	TRBV23-1	CASSQTPTRGVLGTQYF	TGCGCCAGCAGTCAAACCCCGACAAGGGGAGTTTTAGGTACGCAGTATTTT
TRBJ2-7	NA	TRBD2	TRBV7-3	CASIGGYKSSYEQYF	TGTGCCAGCATCGGGGGGTACAAGAGCTCCTACGAGCAGTACTTC
TRBJ1-1	NA	NA	TRBV9	CASSVAGEGTEAFF	TGTGCCAGCAGCGTAGCAGGGGAGGGCACTGAAGCTTTCTTT
TRBJ1-1	NA	NA	TRBV29-1	CSVLGTEAFF	TGCAGCGTTTTAGGTACTGAAGCTTTCTTT
TRBJ2-5	NA	TRBD2	TRBV28	CASTKREGRETQYF	TGTGCCAGCACAAAGCGGGAGGGCCGGGAGACCCAGTACTTC
TRBJ2-4	few	NA	TRBV28	CASSLRQGRNIQYF	TGTGCCAGCAGTTTAAGGCAGGGAAGGAACATTCAGTACTTC
TRBJ2-2	NA	TRBD2	TRBV6-4	CASSPRTSGTGELFF	TGTGCCAGCAGTCCCCGGACTAGCGGGACCGGGGAGCTGTTTTTT
TRBJ2-2	NA	NA	TRBV7-3	CASSPLQGELFF	TGTGCCAGCAGCCCCCTCCAAGGGGAGCTGTTTTTT
TRBJ2-3	NA	TRBD2	TRBV4-1	CASRPLFGGRGSTDTQYF	TGCGCCAGCAGGCCCCTTTTCGGCGGGAGAGGGAGCACAGATACGCAGTATTTT
TRBJ2-1	NA	NA	TRBV27	CASSLSLGVSYNEQFF	TGTGCCAGCAGTTTATCTCTCGGGGTCTCCTACAATGAGCAGTTCTTC
TRBJ1-1	NA	TRBD1	TRBV5-4	CASSLGGDRTNTEAFF	TGTGCCAGCAGCTTGGGAGGGGACAGGACGAACACTGAAGCTTTCTTT
TRBJ2-3	once	NA	TRBV18	CASSPQKTDTQYF	TGTGCCAGCTCACCACAGAAGACAGATACGCAGTATTTT
TRBJ1-2	many	NA	TRBV5-6	CASGARTEGYGYTF	TGTGCCAGCGGGGCCCGGACAGAAGGGTATGGCTACACCTTC
TRBJ2-3	NA	TRBD2	TRBV10-3	CASRLAGGRGTDTQYF	TGTGCCAGCAGACTAGCGGGAGGGCGAGGTACAGATACGCAGTATTTT
TRBJ2-1	NA	TRBD2	TRBV7-9	CASTDSGSSYNEQFF	TGTGCCAGCACCGATAGCGGGAGCTCCTACAATGAGCAGTTCTTC
TRBJ2-7	NA	NA	TRBV19	CATKQGPASLEQYF	TGTGCCACCAAACAGGGACCCGCGTCTCTCGAGCAGTACTTC
TRBJ2-5	NA	TRBD2	TRBV5-1	CASSKPGLAAQETQYF	TGCGCCAGCAGCAAACCGGGACTAGCGGCCCAAGAGACCCAGTACTTC
TRBJ2-7	NA	NA	TRBV5-4	CASSPISSYEQYF	TGTGCCAGCAGCCCGATCAGCTCCTACGAGCAGTACTTC
TRBJ2-5	NA	TRBD2	TRBV4-2	CASSQDLSALAGRETQYF	TGTGCCAGCAGCCAAGATCTGTCGGCACTAGCGGGTCGAGAGACCCAGTACTTC
TRBJ2-5	NA	NA	TRBV9	CASSLSGGPETQYF	TGTGCCAGCAGCCTATCGGGGGGCCCGGAGACCCAGTACTTC
TRBJ1-6	NA	NA	TRBV30	CAWGGDTLNSPLHF	TGTGCCTGGGGCGGGGATACTCTTAATTCACCCCTCCACTTT
TRBJ2-1	NA	TRBD2	TRBV5-4	CASSLQTSGINEQFF	TGTGCCAGCAGCTTACAAACTAGCGGTATCAATGAGCAGTTCTTC
TRBJ1-6	NA	TRBD1	TRBV19	CASSGGGGSPLHF	TGTGCCAGTAGTGGAGGAGGGGGCTCACCCCTCCACTTT
TRBJ1-2	NA	NA	TRBV19	CASSIAGALTSYGYTF	TGTGCCAGTAGTATAGCCGGGGCTCTAACGAGCTATGGCTACACCTTC
TRBJ2-3	NA	TRBD1	TRBV24-1	CATPRGQLSTDTQYF	TGTGCCACCCCTCGGGGACAGCTAAGCACAGATACGCAGTATTTT
TRBJ1-4	once	TRBD1	TRBV19	CASSAGQGHATNEKLFF	TGTGCCAGTAGTGCTGGACAGGGGCACGCAACTAATGAAAAACTGTTTTTT
TRBJ1-2	NA	NA	TRBV19	CASSIVPGSGNGYTF	TGTGCCAGTAGTATAGTCCCAGGGTCGGGCAATGGCTACACCTTC
TRBJ1-2	NA	NA	TRBV6-5	CASSYFPTGNYGYTF	TGTGCCAGCAGTTACTTTCCAACAGGGAACTATGGCTACACCTTC
TRBJ2-3	NA	NA	TRBV28	CASSLRLLQTDTQYF	TGTGCCAGCAGTTTACGACTTCTACAAACAGATACGCAGTATTTT
TRBJ1-2	NA	TRBD1	TRBV5-4	CASSLTGVGGYGYTF	TGTGCCAGCAGCTTGACAGGGGTGGGAGGCTATGGCTACACCTTC
TRBJ1-4	NA	NA	TRBV15	CATSVDRTIATNEKLFF	TGTGCCACCAGCGTTGACAGGACCATTGCAACTAATGAAAAACTGTTTTTT
TRBJ2-2	NA	NA	TRBV3-1/TRBV3-2	CASISRVNTGELFF	TGTGCCAGCATCTCTCGGGTGAACACCGGGGAGCTGTTTTTT
TRBJ2-7	NA	TRBD1	TRBV30	CAWETGFSYEQYF	TGTGCCTGGGAGACAGGGTTTAGCTACGAGCAGTACTTC
TRBJ2-7	NA	TRBD1	TRBV9	CASSVSGTGIYEQYF	TGTGCCAGCAGCGTTAGTGGGACAGGGATTTACGAGCAGTACTTC
TRBJ2-5	NA	TRBD2	TRBV5-6	CASSLLSGVGETQYF	TGTGCCAGCAGCTTGCTCAGCGGGGTTGGAGAGACCCAGTACTTC